The 2 T cell receptor beta chains below were found in one sample sequenced in a study of monozygotic twins with inflammatory bowel disease (dated by TCRdb to between 2018 and 2021). Libraries came from 5' RACE. The data were produced on an Illumina HiSeq 2500. Following reprocessing of the reads by TCRdb, the data hold one row per CDR3 protein sequence and no DNA is available. The table for this sample shows around 400,000 distinct CDR3 sequences. The top ten constitute 2% to 3% of the sample. The sample comprised blood. Receptor source: a human donor with ulcerative colitis or Crohn's disease, or a healthy co-twin of an affected twin (not recorded which).

V is TRBV7-6 and J is TRBJ2-1; TCRdb's assignment of TRBD2 cannot be checked, as there is no DNA. The CDR3 loop spans 15 amino acids. From germline, CDR1 is SGHVS and CDR2 FNYEAQ. The CDR3 loop is CASSLASGGVNEQFF. Complete variable domain (other parts from reference TRBV7-6 and TRBJ2-1): GAGVSQSPRYKVTKRGQDVALRCDPISGHVSLYWYRQALGQGPEFLTYFNYEAQQDKSGLPNDRFSAERPEGSISTLTIQRTEQRDSAMYRCASSLASGGVNEQFFGPGTRLTVL.

V usage is TRBV4-2 and J usage is TRBJ2-5; TCRdb's D call, TRBD1, is unchecked because there is no DNA. The CDR3 length is 17 residues. The V gene's germline CDR1 is LGHNA and CDR2 YNFKEQ. The CDR3 sequence: CASSQGTGGYEQETQYF.